One and the same sample provided the 16 T cell receptor beta chains below, sequenced in a study of blood T cell repertoires in COVID-19. TCRdb's copy holds only in-frame clones and misses some; the assay was immunoSEQ multiplex PCR. The sample consists of around 170,000 clones, 70% to 90% of them appearing once. Material for sequencing was peripheral blood. Receptors originate from a young woman with acute or convalescent COVID-19.

This chain joins TRBV12-3 or TRBV12-4 and TRBJ2-3; 8 positions match TRBD2. This CDR3 contains 13 residues. The junction had 4 bases not matched to a gene; V was cut back by 8 bases and J by 3 bases. The CDR3 loop is CASGVAGTDTQYF. CDR3 nucleotides: TGTGCCAGCGGGGTAGCGGGAACAGATACGCAGTATTTT.

The chain is built from TRBV5-1 and TRBJ1-1, with TRBD1 matching over 7 bases. The CDR3 consists of 14 residues. The V segment lost 2 bases and the J segment 0 bases; nucleotides outside the gene matches: 1. CDR1 SGHRS and CDR2 YFSETQ come from the germline V gene. The CDR3 nucleotides are TGCGCCAGCAGCTTTGGACAGGTGAACACTGAAGCTTTCTTT. Its protein is CASSFGQVNTEAFF.

The genes are TRBV6-5 and TRBJ2-1; D is perhaps TRBD2 (5 bases). V dropped 6 bases and J dropped 0 bases, with 9 bases sitting between them. This CDR3 has 14 residues. Per germline, CDR1 MNHEY and CDR2 SVGAGI. The CDR3 protein is CASSQRSSYNEQFF. Here the CDR3 DNA reads TGTGCCAGCAGCCAGCGGAGCTCCTACAATGAGCAGTTCTTC.

The chain uses TRBV6-5 and TRBJ2-3, with D possibly TRBD1 on 5 matching bases. CDR1 MNHEY and CDR2 SVGAGI come from the germline V gene. V lost 4 bases, J lost 5 bases, and 10 bases lay in between. CDR3 length: 13 residues. CDR3 nucleotides: TGTGCCAGCAGTTTGCGACAGCGAGATACGCAGTATTTT. Its protein is CASSLRQRDTQYF.

This chain joins TRBV6-5 and TRBJ1-3, with D perhaps matching TRBD1 (6 bases). Germline assignment: CDR1 MNHEY and CDR2 SVGAGI. The CDR3 has 14 amino acids. Trimming removed 5 bases at V and 4 bases at J, with 12 bases between. CDR3 sequence reads: CASSHRDIGNTIYF. The DNA of the CDR3 is TGTGCCAGCAGTCACAGGGATATCGGAAACACCATATATTTT.

The chain carries TRBV27 and TRBJ2-7, with TRBD1 matching over 8 bases. Germline V lookup: CDR1 MNHEY, CDR2 SMNVEV (reference sequence). Unmatched junction bases numbered 6, after V lost 5 bases and J lost 0 bases. The CDR3 length is 15 residues. The CDR3 DNA follows: TGTGCCAGCAGTAAGGGACAGGCGGCCTCCTACGAGCAGTACTTC. Amino acid sequence: CASSKGQAASYEQYF.

The chain employs TRBV30 and TRBJ1-3; 7 nucleotides match TRBD1. With V trimmed by 1 base and J by 0 bases, 9 bases remained unmatched. Germline CDR1 reads GTSNPN; CDR2 reads SVGIG (reference sequence). The CDR3 has 17 amino acids. The chain's CDR3 is CAWSGLQGLFSGNTIYF. The CDR3 DNA is TGTGCCTGGAGTGGATTACAGGGGCTCTTCTCTGGAAACACCATATATTTT. The full variable domain, with the rest looked up from reference TRBV30 and TRBJ1-3, is SQTIHQWPATLVQPVGSPLSLECTVEGTSNPNLYWYRQAAGRGLQLLFYSVGIGQISSEVPQNLSASRPQDRQFILSSKKLLLSDSGFYLCAWSGLQGLFSGNTIYFGEGSWLTVV.

The J gene is TRBJ1-1, the V gene TRBV29-1, with 11 nucleotides matching TRBD1. Looked up from germline, CDR1 is SQVTM and CDR2 is ANQGSEA. V shed 4 bases, J shed 4 bases, and the junction held 2 bases outside the gene matches. The CDR3 spans 13 residues. In DNA form, the CDR3 reads TGCAGCGTTGGGGACAGGGGGATCACTGAAGCTTTCTTT. It translates to CSVGDRGITEAFF.

This clone was recorded once. V and J are TRBV21-1 and TRBJ1-5; the table assigns TRBD1, which was not confirmed against the DNA. TRBV21-1 is reported as a pseudogene. The CDR3 loop spans 15 amino acids. DNA for the CDR3: TGTGCCAGCAGCAGAATGGGACAGGGGCATCAGCCCCAGCATTTT. Amino acids: CASSRMGQGHQPQHF.

The J gene is TRBJ1-2, the V gene TRBV19; D is unclear. This CDR3 has 13 amino acids. Germline loops: CDR1 LNHDA, CDR2 SQIVND (reference sequence). Deletions cut 4 bases from V and 6 bases from J, with 12 bases between. CDR3 sequence reads: CASSTFTADGYTF. CDR3 coding DNA: TGTGCCAGTAGTACCTTCACAGCGGATGGCTACACCTTC.

The V and J genes are TRBV28 and TRBJ2-6; D is unclear. The CDR3 is 14 amino acids. Germline assignment: CDR1 MDHEN and CDR2 SYDVKM. V lost 8 bases and J lost 0, with 8 bases in between. In DNA form, the CDR3 reads TGTGCCAGCGTCAAGCTCTCTGGGGCCAACGTCCTGACTTTC. As protein: CASVKLSGANVLTF.

The J gene is TRBJ1-4, the V gene TRBV6-5, with D possibly TRBD1 on 5 matching bases. CDR1 is MNHEY, CDR2 SVGAGI, per germline. The CDR3 has 13 amino acids. V was shortened by 5 bases and J by 8 bases, with 12 bases between the two germline ends. The CDR3 here is CASSLQGGEKLFF. For the CDR3, the DNA is TGTGCCAGCAGTCTTCAGGGTGGAGAAAAACTGTTTTTT.

The rearrangement joins TRBV10-2 to TRBJ2-1, with 9 bases fitting TRBD2. This CDR3 spans 17 amino acids. Germline V gives CDR1 WSHSY, CDR2 SAAADI. The V gene end was trimmed by 6 bases and the J gene end by 0 bases; junction bases not matched to a gene: 9. CDR3: CASRRGLSGSSYNEQFF. Written as DNA, the CDR3 is TGCGCCAGCAGGAGAGGACTTAGCGGGAGCTCCTACAATGAGCAGTTCTTC.

The CDR3 DNA follows: TGTGCCAGCTCTACTGGGGGGGACACTGAAGCTTTCTTT. Its translation: CASSTGGDTEAFF. This chain connects TRBV2 to TRBJ1-1; tentative D call: TRBD1 (5 bases). The germline V gene has CDR1 SNHLY and CDR2 FYNNEI. V dropped 8 bases and J dropped 3 bases, with 13 bases sitting between them. The CDR3 consists of 13 residues.

The chain has TRBV15 and TRBJ1-1; possibly TRBD1 for D (6 bases). Germline loops: CDR1 LNHNV, CDR2 YYDKDF (reference sequence). V lost 2 bases to trimming and J lost 3 bases, with 10 bases between them. The CDR3 contains 14 residues. DNA for the CDR3: TGTGCCACCAGCAGACGACAGGAGGACACTGAAGCTTTCTTT. It codes for CATSRRQEDTEAFF.

This chain connects TRBV2 to TRBJ2-7; possibly TRBD1 for D (5 bases). The CDR3 length is 14 residues. The V gene lost 6 bases and the J gene lost 7 bases, with 19 bases spanning the gap. Germline V gene data show CDR1 as SNHLY and CDR2 as FYNNEI. The CDR3 DNA reads TGTGCCAGCAGCGAAAGACCAGGGCTAAGGGAGCAGTACTTC. It is translated as CASSERPGLREQYF.